The 24 T cell receptor beta chains below all came from one sample that was sequenced in a study of CD8 T cells in Susac syndrome. With random hexamers, roughly 0.5 to 1 ug RNA was reverse transcribed. Via MiXCR, TCRdb re-called the immunoSEQ multiplex PCR reads, giving one row per CDR3 protein. There are more than 150,000 distinct CDR3 sequences in the sample; 90% to 96% occur only once, and about 0.12% lies in the top ten. The sample was CD4+ T cells from PBMCs. The receptors come from a human donor with Susac syndrome.

The chain has TRBV4-3 and TRBJ1-1, with D possibly matching TRBD1 (5 bases). V lost 0 bases and J 3 bases, leaving 11 bases between the germline ends. CDR1 is LGHNA, CDR2 YSLEER, per germline. This CDR3 has 15 amino acids. As DNA, the CDR3 is TGCGCCAGCAGCCAAGATCGGCGGGGGGACACTGAAGCTTTCTTT. It translates to CASSQDRRGDTEAFF.

The rearrangement joins TRBV18 to TRBJ2-5, with D possibly being TRBD1 (6 bases). Trimming shortened V by 2 bases and J by 0 bases, and 13 bases separated the two germline ends. The CDR3 runs 16 residues. CDR1 KGHSH and CDR2 LQKENI come from the germline V gene. The CDR3 loop reads CASSPATTGYQETQYF. Here the CDR3 DNA reads TGTGCCAGCTCACCAGCTACCACAGGGTACCAAGAGACCCAGTACTTC. Filled out from reference TRBV18 and TRBJ2-5, the complete variable domain reads NAGVMQNPRHLVRRRGQEARLRCSPMKGHSHVYWYRQLPEEGLKFMVYLQKENIIDESGMPKERFSAEFPKEGPSILRIQQVVRGDSAAYFCASSPATTGYQETQYFGPGTRLLVL.

The count of this clonotype is one. V is TRBV20-1 and J is TRBJ2-7; D unclear. The germline V gene encodes CDR1 DFQATT and CDR2 SNEGSKA (reference sequence). V was clipped by 7 bases and J by 0 bases, with 16 bases between them. This CDR3 is built from 14 residues. This chain's CDR3 is CSVGFDGVSYEQYF. The CDR3 DNA reads TGCAGTGTGGGGTTCGACGGCGTCTCCTACGAGCAGTACTTC.

The chain couples TRBV20-1 to TRBJ1-1; TRBD1 might be the D (6 bases). The CDR3 spans 13 residues. Per germline, CDR1 DFQATT and CDR2 SNEGSKA (reference sequence). Between the trimmed V and J ends, which lost 5 bases and 3 bases, there was a span of 13 bases. CDR3 nucleotide sequence: TGCAGTGCTGGAAGGACAGCTGACACTGAAGCTTTCTTT. Its translation: CSAGRTADTEAFF.

The chain is built from TRBV27 and TRBJ2-7; 8 nucleotides align to TRBD2. After removal of 7 bases from V and 0 bases from J, the junction contained 5 bases not matched to a gene. The CDR3 length is 14 residues. CDR1 is MNHEY, CDR2 SMNVEV, per germline (reference sequence). The CDR3 here is CASKAGESSYEQYV. Written as DNA, the CDR3 is TGTGCCAGCAAAGCGGGGGAAAGCTCCTACGAGCAGTACGTC.

The chain recombines TRBV7-9 with TRBJ2-3; 7 nucleotides match TRBD1. J gave up 4 bases and V 5 bases, and 3 bases lay outside the gene matches. The CDR3 consists of 13 residues. Looked up from germline, CDR1 is SEHNR and CDR2 is FQNEAQ (reference sequence). The chain's CDR3 is CASSDRVADTQYF. The CDR3 region has the DNA TGTGCCAGCAGCGACAGGGTGGCAGATACGCAGTATTTT.

The chain has TRBV18 and TRBJ2-5, with D perhaps TRBD2 (5 bases). The CDR3 consists of 15 residues. V shed 0 bases and J shed 5 bases, with 13 bases lying between them. CDR1 is KGHSH and CDR2 is LQKENI in the germline V gene. The CDR3 region has the DNA TGTGCCAGCTCACCACCGGCCCGGGGATGGGAGACCCAGTACTTC. Translated: CASSPPARGWETQYF. The full variable domain, completed using reference TRBV18 and TRBJ2-5, is NAGVMQNPRHLVRRRGQEARLRCSPMKGHSHVYWYRQLPEEGLKFMVYLQKENIIDESGMPKERFSAEFPKEGPSILRIQQVVRGDSAAYFCASSPPARGWETQYFGPGTRLLVL.

This clonotype was counted a few times. V and J are TRBV30 and TRBJ1-5, with TRBD1 matching 12 bases. The CDR3 runs to 16 residues. From germline, CDR1 is GTSNPN and CDR2 SVGIG (reference sequence). Unmatched junction bases numbered 6, after V lost 3 bases and J lost 3 bases. The CDR3 DNA reads TGTGCCTGGAGAGACGGGGACAGGGGGCTCAATCAGCCCCAGCATTTT. Residues: CAWRDGDRGLNQPQHF. Based on the CDR3 plus reference TRBV30 and TRBJ1-5, the full variable domain is SQTIHQWPATLVQPVGSPLSLECTVEGTSNPNLYWYRQAAGRGLQLLFYSVGIGQISSEVPQNLSASRPQDRQFILSSKKLLLSDSGFYLCAWRDGDRGLNQPQHFGDGTRLSIL.

The chain links TRBV6-5 to TRBJ2-4; TRBD1 aligns across 9 bases. The CDR3 length is 13 residues. V was clipped by 7 bases and J by 9 bases; unmatched bases: 7. Germline loops: CDR1 MNHEY, CDR2 SVGAGI. CDR3 sequence reads: CASTFGTGSIQYF. The CDR3 bases are TGTGCCAGCACCTTCGGGACAGGGTCCATTCAGTACTTC.

Here the CDR3 DNA reads TGTGCCACCAGTCCGAGGGAGGGGAGTACTAGAGGCTACACCTTC. Amino acid sequence: CATSPREGSTRGYTF. This chain links TRBV24-1 with TRBJ1-2; D is possibly TRBD1 (5 bases). V lost 6 bases and J lost 8, with 21 bases in between. Per germline, CDR1 KGHDR and CDR2 SFDVKD. This CDR3 has 15 amino acids.

The gene calls are TRBV19 and TRBJ2-7, with 11 bases matching TRBD1. CDR1 LNHDA and CDR2 SQIVND come from the germline V gene (reference sequence). V shed 6 bases, J shed 5 bases, and the junction held 6 bases outside the gene matches. The CDR3 totals 14 residues. This CDR3 is CASRVGQGADEQYF. CDR3 coding DNA: TGTGCCAGTAGAGTCGGACAGGGGGCGGACGAGCAGTACTTC.

This chain links TRBV7-9 with TRBJ2-7; possible D gene TRBD2, 6 bases. CDR1 SEHNR and CDR2 FQNEAQ come from the germline V gene (reference sequence). V lost 5 bases and J 3 bases, leaving 14 bases between the germline ends. CDR3 size: 14 residues. The CDR3 loop is CASSPYGGNYEQYV. CDR3 nucleotides: TGTGCCAGCAGCCCCTATGGGGGGAACTACGAGCAGTACGTC.

The rearrangement uses TRBV6-1 and TRBJ2-6; D perhaps matches TRBD2 (6 bases). V was pared by 5 bases and J by 5 bases, with 16 bases between. CDR3 size: 16 residues. From germline, CDR1 is MNHNS and CDR2 SASEGT. The CDR3 DNA follows: TGTGCCAGCAGTCCCCCGACCGGGAGTAGGGCCAACGTCCTGACTTTC. As protein: CASSPPTGSRANVLTF.

The chain carries TRBV29-1 and TRBJ1-2; maybe TRBD1 (6 bases). With 3 bases removed from V and 3 bases from J, the gap between germline ends came to 14 bases. The CDR3 runs 14 residues. From germline, CDR1 is SQVTM and CDR2 ANQGSEA. CDR3 DNA: TGCAGCGTTGAGTCACAGGGAGGCGACTATGGCTACACCTTC. Translating it yields CSVESQGGDYGYTF.

This rearrangement joins TRBV20-1 to TRBJ2-3; D is tentatively TRBD1 or TRBD2 (5 bases each). V was shortened by 3 bases and J by 3 bases, with 13 bases between the two germline ends. The CDR3 has 14 amino acids. CDR1 is DFQATT, CDR2 SNEGSKA, per germline (reference sequence). The CDR3 DNA is TGCAGTGCTAGTTGGGACGTTCAGACAGATACGCAGTATTTT. This codes for CSASWDVQTDTQYF.

V and J are TRBV28 and TRBJ1-6; D gene unclear. The V gene lost 7 bases and the J gene lost 14 bases, with 24 bases spanning the gap. CDR1 and CDR2 (germline): MDHEN, SYDVKM. The length of the CDR3 is 15 residues. CDR3 in DNA: TGTGCCAGCACCCCGGTAGTGGGAGGTAGTCGAACCCTCCACTTT. Translation: CASTPVVGGSRTLHF.

The chain uses TRBV20-1 and TRBJ2-3, with no clear D. This CDR3 region has 12 residues. CDR1 and CDR2 from the germline V gene are DFQATT and SNEGSKA (reference sequence). Trimming cost V 3 bases and J 4 bases, with 8 bases left between them. For the CDR3, the DNA is TGCAGTGCTAGCCTCGGCTCAGATACGCAGTATTTT. Its translation is CSASLGSDTQYF.

The gene calls are TRBV7-3 and TRBJ2-1, with 10 bases matching TRBD2. CDR1 is SGHTA, CDR2 FQGTGA, per germline. V shed 1 base, J shed 2 bases, and the junction held 5 bases outside the gene matches. CDR3 size: 17 residues. CDR3 coding DNA: TGTGCCAGCAGCTTAAGGGCCAGCGGGGGGGCCTACAATGAGCAGTTCTTC. Its protein is CASSLRASGGAYNEQFF.

This chain connects TRBV24-1 to TRBJ2-3; either TRBD1 or TRBD2 may supply D (5 bases each). Germline loops: CDR1 KGHDR, CDR2 SFDVKD. V lost 5 bases and J lost 2, with 16 bases in between. This CDR3 has 16 amino acids. CDR3 loop: CATSVSGLGATDTQYF. CDR3 in DNA: TGTGCCACCAGTGTGAGCGGACTCGGGGCCACAGATACGCAGTATTTT.

The CDR3 reads CASRVAGGYEQYF. CDR3 DNA: TGTGCCAGCAGGGTAGCGGGAGGCTACGAGCAGTACTTC. This chain links TRBV6-5 with TRBJ2-7; 10 nucleotides agree with TRBD2. Per germline, CDR1 MNHEY and CDR2 SVGAGI. With V trimmed by 6 bases and J by 3 bases, 2 bases remained unmatched. The CDR3 sequence is 13 residues long.

This clonotype is a singleton in its sample. CDR3 region: CASVQGVAQETQYF. The CDR3 DNA sequence: TGTGCCAGCGTCCAGGGGGTAGCCCAAGAGACCCAGTACTTC. The V gene is TRBV7-9, the J gene TRBJ2-5; 7 bases align to TRBD1. The germline gives CDR1 SEHNR, CDR2 FQNEAQ (reference sequence). V lost 8 bases, J lost 1 base, and 7 bases stayed unmatched. This CDR3 spans 14 amino acids.

The V call is TRBV18, the J call TRBJ2-7; D call uncertain. Trimming shortened V by 8 bases and J by 3 bases, and 17 bases separated the two germline ends. The CDR3 covers 14 residues. CDR1 is KGHSH, CDR2 LQKENI, per germline. The CDR3 nucleotides are TGTGCCAGCACCTCAGGCATGATCCTCTACGAGCAGTACTTC. Translated, it gives CASTSGMILYEQYF.

A single count supports this clonotype. The chain uses TRBV6-2 or TRBV6-3 and TRBJ1-2, with TRBD1 matching 9 bases. Unmatched junction bases numbered 11, after V lost 5 bases and J lost 7 bases. This CDR3 contains 15 residues. In germline, CDR1 is MNHEY, CDR2 SVGEGT. The DNA for the CDR3 is TGTGCCAGCAGTACCGCCCAACAGGGGGCCCGTGGCTACACCTTC. The encoded protein is CASSTAQQGARGYTF.

The rearrangement uses TRBV4-2 and TRBJ1-5, with D tentatively TRBD1 (5 bases). The CDR3 runs 17 residues. Trimming cost V 4 bases and J 0 bases, with 16 bases left between them. CDR1 is LGHNA, CDR2 YNFKEQ, per germline. For the CDR3, the DNA is TGTGCCAGCAGCCCGAGCCAGGGATCAGATAGCAATCAGCCCCAGCATTTT. This codes for CASSPSQGSDSNQPQHF.